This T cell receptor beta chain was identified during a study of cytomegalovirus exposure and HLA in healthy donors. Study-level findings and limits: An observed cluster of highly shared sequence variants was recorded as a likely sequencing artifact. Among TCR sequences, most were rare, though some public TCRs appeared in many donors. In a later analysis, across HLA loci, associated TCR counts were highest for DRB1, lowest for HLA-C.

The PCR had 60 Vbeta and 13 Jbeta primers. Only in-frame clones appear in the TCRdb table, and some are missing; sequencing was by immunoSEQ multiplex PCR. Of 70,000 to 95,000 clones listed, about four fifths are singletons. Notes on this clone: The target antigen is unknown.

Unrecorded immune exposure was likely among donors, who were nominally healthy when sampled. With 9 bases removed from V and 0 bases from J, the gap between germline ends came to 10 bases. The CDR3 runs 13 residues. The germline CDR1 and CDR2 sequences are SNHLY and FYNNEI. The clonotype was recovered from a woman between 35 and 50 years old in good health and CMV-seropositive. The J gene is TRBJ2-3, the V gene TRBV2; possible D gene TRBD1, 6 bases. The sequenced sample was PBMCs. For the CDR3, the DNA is TGTGCCAGAAGACAGGAAAGCACAGATACGCAGTATTTT. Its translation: CARRQESTDTQYF.